The 2 T cell receptor beta chains below come from one sample, sequenced in a study of blood T cells in healthy people across ages. Sample-barcoded 5' priming and a J-beta primer mix drove a second PCR of roughly 7 to 11 cycles. TCRdb passed the 5' RACE reads through MiXCR, listing each CDR3 protein once. The table lists hundreds of thousands of distinct CDR3 sequences, under 45% of them singletons, with 15% to 25% in the top ten. The sample comprised blood. Source of these receptors: a man between 60 and 70 years old in good health.

The J gene is TRBJ1-1, the V gene TRBV14; D call uncertain. Trimming removed 4 bases at V and 0 bases at J, with 15 bases between. Germline V CDR1 and CDR2: SGHDN, FVKESK. This CDR3 is 16 amino acids long. The DNA for the CDR3 is TGTGCCAGCAGCCCTTCGCGGAGCGAGGTGAACACTGAAGCTTTCTTT. Protein product: CASSPSRSEVNTEAFF.

The gene calls are TRBV12-5 and TRBJ2-7; D gene uncertain. Trimming left V 2 bases short and J 5 bases short, with 10 bases between. This CDR3 spans 13 amino acids. The germline V gene encodes CDR1 LGHNT and CDR2 FRNRAP. The CDR3 DNA reads TGTGCTAGTGGTTTGCATCAGCATGACGAGCAGTACTTC. It encodes CASGLHQHDEQYF.